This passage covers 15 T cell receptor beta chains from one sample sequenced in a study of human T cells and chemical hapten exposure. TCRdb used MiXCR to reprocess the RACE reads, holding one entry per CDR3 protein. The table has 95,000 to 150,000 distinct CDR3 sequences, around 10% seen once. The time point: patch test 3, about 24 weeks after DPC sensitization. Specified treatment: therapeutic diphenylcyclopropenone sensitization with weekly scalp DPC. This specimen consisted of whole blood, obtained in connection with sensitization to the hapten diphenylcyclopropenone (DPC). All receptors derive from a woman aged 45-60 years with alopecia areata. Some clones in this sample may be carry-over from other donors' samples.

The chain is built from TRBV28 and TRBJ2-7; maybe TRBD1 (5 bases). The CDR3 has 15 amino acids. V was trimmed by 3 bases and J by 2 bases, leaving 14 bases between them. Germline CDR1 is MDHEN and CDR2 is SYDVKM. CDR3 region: CASSFRGQEPYEQYF. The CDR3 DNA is TGTGCCAGCAGTTTTAGGGGTCAGGAACCCTACGAGCAGTACTTC.

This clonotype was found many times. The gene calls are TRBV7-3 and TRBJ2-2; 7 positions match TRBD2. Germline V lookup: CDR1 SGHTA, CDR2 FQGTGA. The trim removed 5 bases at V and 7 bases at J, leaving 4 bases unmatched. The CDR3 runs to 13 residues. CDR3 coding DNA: TGTGCCAGCAGCCCCGGGGAGGGCGGGGAGCTGTTTTTT. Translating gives CASSPGEGGELFF.

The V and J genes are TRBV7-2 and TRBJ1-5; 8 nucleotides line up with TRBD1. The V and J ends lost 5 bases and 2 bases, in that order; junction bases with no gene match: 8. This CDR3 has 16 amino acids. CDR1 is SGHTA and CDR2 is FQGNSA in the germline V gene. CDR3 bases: TGTGCCAGCAGCCCTCTTGGGGGACAGGGCAATCAGCCCCAGCATTTT. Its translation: CASSPLGGQGNQPQHF.

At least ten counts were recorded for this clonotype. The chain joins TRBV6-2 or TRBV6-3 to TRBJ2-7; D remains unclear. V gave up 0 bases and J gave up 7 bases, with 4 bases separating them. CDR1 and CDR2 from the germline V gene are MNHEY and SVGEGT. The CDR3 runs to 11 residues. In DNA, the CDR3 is TGTGCCAGCAGTTACTCTTGGGAGCAGTACTTC. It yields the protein CASSYSWEQYF.

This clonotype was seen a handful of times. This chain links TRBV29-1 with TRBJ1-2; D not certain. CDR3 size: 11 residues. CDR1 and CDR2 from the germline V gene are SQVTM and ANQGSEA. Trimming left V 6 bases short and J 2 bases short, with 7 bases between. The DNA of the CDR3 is TGCAGCGTACACGAAAACTATGGCTACACCTTC. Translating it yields CSVHENYGYTF.

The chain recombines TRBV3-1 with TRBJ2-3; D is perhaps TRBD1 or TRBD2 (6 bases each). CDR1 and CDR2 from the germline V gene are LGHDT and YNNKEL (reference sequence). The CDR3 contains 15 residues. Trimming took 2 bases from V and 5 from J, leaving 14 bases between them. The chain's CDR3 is CASSQPWGRGDTQYF. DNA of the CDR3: TGTGCCAGCAGCCAACCGTGGGGGCGGGGAGATACGCAGTATTTT.

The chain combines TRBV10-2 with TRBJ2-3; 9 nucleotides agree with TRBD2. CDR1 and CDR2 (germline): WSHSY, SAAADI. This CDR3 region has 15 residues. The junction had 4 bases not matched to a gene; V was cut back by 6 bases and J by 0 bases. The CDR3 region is CASRAGTSSTDTQYF. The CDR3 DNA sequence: TGCGCCAGCAGAGCCGGGACTAGCAGCACAGATACGCAGTATTTT.

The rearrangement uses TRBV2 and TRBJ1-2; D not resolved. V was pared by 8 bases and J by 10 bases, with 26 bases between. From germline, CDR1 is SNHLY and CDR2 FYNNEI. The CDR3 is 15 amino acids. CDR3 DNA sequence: TGTGCCAGCCTATTCTCCGGGATCCCGCCTCCCGTCTACACCTTC. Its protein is CASLFSGIPPPVYTF.

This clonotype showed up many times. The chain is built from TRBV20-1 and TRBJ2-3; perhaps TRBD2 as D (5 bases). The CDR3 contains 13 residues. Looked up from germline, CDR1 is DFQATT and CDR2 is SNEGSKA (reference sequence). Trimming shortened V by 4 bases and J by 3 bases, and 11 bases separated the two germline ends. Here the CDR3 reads CSATQEVTDTQYF. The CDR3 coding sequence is TGCAGTGCTACGCAGGAGGTGACAGATACGCAGTATTTT.

The CDR3 nucleotides are TGCAGCGTTGCGGTCAACAGCTACGAGCAGTACTTC. It specifies CSVAVNSYEQYF. The chain combines TRBV29-1 with TRBJ2-7; D is unclear. Germline V lookup: CDR1 SQVTM, CDR2 ANQGSEA. V dropped 4 bases and J dropped 3 bases, with 10 bases sitting between them. CDR3 size: 12 residues.

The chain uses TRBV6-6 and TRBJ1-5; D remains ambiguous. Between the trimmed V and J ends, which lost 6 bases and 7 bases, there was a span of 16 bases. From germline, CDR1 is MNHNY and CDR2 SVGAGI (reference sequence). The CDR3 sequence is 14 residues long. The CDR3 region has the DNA TGTGCCAGCAGCCTACGGTCGAGGGTGCAGCCCCAGCATTTT. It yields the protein CASSLRSRVQPQHF.

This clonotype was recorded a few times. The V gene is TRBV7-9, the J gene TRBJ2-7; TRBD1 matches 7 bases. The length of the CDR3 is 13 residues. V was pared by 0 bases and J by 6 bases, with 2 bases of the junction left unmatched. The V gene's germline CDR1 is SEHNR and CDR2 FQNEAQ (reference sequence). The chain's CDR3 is CASSLAHRGEQYF. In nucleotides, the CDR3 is TGTGCCAGCAGCTTAGCGCACAGGGGCGAGCAGTACTTC.

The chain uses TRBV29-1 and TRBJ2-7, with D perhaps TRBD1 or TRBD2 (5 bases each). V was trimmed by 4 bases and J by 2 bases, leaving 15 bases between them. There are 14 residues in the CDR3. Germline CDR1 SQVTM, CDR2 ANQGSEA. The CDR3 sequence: CSVGGRGSPYEQYF. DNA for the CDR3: TGCAGCGTTGGGGGCCGAGGGAGCCCCTACGAGCAGTACTTC.

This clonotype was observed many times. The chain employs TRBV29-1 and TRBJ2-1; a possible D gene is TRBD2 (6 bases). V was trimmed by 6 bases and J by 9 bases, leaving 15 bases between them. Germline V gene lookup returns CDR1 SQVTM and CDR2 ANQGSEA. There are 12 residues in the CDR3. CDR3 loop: CSVFLAIGEQFF. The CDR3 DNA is TGCAGCGTATTCCTAGCGATTGGTGAGCAGTTCTTC.

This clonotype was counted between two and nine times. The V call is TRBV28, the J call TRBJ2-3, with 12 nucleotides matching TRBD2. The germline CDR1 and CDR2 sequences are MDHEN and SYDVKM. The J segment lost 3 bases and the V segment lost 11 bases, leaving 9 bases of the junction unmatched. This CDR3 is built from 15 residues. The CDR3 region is CAARGTSGRTDTQYF. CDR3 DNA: TGTGCCGCCCGGGGAACTAGCGGGAGGACAGATACGCAGTATTTT. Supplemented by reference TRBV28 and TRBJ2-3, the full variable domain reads DVKVTQSSRYLVKRTGEKVFLECVQDMDHENMFWYRQDPGLGLRLIYFSYDVKMKEKGDIPEGYSVSREKKERFSLILESASTNQTSMYLCAARGTSGRTDTQYFGPGTRLTVL.